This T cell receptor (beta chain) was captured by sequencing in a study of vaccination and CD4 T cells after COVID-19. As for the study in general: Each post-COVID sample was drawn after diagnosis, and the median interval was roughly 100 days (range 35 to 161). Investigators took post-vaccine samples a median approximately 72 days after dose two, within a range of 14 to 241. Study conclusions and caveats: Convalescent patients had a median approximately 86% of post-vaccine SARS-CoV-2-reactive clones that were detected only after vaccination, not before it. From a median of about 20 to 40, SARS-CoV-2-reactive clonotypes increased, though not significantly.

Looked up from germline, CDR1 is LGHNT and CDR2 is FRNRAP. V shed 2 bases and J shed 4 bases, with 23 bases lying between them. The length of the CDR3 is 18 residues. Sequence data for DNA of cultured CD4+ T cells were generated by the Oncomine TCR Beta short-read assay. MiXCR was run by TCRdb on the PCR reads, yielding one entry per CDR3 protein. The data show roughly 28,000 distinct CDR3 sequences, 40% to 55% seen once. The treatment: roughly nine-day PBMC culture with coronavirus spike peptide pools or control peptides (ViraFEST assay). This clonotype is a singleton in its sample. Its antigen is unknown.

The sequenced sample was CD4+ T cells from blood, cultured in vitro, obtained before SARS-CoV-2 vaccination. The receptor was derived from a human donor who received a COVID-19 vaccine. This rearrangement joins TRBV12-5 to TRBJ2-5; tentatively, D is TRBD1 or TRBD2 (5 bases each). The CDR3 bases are TGTGCTAGTGGTTTGATTCGGGACGGGGTAGTAAGAGGAGAGACCCAGTACTTC. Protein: CASGLIRDGVVRGETQYF.